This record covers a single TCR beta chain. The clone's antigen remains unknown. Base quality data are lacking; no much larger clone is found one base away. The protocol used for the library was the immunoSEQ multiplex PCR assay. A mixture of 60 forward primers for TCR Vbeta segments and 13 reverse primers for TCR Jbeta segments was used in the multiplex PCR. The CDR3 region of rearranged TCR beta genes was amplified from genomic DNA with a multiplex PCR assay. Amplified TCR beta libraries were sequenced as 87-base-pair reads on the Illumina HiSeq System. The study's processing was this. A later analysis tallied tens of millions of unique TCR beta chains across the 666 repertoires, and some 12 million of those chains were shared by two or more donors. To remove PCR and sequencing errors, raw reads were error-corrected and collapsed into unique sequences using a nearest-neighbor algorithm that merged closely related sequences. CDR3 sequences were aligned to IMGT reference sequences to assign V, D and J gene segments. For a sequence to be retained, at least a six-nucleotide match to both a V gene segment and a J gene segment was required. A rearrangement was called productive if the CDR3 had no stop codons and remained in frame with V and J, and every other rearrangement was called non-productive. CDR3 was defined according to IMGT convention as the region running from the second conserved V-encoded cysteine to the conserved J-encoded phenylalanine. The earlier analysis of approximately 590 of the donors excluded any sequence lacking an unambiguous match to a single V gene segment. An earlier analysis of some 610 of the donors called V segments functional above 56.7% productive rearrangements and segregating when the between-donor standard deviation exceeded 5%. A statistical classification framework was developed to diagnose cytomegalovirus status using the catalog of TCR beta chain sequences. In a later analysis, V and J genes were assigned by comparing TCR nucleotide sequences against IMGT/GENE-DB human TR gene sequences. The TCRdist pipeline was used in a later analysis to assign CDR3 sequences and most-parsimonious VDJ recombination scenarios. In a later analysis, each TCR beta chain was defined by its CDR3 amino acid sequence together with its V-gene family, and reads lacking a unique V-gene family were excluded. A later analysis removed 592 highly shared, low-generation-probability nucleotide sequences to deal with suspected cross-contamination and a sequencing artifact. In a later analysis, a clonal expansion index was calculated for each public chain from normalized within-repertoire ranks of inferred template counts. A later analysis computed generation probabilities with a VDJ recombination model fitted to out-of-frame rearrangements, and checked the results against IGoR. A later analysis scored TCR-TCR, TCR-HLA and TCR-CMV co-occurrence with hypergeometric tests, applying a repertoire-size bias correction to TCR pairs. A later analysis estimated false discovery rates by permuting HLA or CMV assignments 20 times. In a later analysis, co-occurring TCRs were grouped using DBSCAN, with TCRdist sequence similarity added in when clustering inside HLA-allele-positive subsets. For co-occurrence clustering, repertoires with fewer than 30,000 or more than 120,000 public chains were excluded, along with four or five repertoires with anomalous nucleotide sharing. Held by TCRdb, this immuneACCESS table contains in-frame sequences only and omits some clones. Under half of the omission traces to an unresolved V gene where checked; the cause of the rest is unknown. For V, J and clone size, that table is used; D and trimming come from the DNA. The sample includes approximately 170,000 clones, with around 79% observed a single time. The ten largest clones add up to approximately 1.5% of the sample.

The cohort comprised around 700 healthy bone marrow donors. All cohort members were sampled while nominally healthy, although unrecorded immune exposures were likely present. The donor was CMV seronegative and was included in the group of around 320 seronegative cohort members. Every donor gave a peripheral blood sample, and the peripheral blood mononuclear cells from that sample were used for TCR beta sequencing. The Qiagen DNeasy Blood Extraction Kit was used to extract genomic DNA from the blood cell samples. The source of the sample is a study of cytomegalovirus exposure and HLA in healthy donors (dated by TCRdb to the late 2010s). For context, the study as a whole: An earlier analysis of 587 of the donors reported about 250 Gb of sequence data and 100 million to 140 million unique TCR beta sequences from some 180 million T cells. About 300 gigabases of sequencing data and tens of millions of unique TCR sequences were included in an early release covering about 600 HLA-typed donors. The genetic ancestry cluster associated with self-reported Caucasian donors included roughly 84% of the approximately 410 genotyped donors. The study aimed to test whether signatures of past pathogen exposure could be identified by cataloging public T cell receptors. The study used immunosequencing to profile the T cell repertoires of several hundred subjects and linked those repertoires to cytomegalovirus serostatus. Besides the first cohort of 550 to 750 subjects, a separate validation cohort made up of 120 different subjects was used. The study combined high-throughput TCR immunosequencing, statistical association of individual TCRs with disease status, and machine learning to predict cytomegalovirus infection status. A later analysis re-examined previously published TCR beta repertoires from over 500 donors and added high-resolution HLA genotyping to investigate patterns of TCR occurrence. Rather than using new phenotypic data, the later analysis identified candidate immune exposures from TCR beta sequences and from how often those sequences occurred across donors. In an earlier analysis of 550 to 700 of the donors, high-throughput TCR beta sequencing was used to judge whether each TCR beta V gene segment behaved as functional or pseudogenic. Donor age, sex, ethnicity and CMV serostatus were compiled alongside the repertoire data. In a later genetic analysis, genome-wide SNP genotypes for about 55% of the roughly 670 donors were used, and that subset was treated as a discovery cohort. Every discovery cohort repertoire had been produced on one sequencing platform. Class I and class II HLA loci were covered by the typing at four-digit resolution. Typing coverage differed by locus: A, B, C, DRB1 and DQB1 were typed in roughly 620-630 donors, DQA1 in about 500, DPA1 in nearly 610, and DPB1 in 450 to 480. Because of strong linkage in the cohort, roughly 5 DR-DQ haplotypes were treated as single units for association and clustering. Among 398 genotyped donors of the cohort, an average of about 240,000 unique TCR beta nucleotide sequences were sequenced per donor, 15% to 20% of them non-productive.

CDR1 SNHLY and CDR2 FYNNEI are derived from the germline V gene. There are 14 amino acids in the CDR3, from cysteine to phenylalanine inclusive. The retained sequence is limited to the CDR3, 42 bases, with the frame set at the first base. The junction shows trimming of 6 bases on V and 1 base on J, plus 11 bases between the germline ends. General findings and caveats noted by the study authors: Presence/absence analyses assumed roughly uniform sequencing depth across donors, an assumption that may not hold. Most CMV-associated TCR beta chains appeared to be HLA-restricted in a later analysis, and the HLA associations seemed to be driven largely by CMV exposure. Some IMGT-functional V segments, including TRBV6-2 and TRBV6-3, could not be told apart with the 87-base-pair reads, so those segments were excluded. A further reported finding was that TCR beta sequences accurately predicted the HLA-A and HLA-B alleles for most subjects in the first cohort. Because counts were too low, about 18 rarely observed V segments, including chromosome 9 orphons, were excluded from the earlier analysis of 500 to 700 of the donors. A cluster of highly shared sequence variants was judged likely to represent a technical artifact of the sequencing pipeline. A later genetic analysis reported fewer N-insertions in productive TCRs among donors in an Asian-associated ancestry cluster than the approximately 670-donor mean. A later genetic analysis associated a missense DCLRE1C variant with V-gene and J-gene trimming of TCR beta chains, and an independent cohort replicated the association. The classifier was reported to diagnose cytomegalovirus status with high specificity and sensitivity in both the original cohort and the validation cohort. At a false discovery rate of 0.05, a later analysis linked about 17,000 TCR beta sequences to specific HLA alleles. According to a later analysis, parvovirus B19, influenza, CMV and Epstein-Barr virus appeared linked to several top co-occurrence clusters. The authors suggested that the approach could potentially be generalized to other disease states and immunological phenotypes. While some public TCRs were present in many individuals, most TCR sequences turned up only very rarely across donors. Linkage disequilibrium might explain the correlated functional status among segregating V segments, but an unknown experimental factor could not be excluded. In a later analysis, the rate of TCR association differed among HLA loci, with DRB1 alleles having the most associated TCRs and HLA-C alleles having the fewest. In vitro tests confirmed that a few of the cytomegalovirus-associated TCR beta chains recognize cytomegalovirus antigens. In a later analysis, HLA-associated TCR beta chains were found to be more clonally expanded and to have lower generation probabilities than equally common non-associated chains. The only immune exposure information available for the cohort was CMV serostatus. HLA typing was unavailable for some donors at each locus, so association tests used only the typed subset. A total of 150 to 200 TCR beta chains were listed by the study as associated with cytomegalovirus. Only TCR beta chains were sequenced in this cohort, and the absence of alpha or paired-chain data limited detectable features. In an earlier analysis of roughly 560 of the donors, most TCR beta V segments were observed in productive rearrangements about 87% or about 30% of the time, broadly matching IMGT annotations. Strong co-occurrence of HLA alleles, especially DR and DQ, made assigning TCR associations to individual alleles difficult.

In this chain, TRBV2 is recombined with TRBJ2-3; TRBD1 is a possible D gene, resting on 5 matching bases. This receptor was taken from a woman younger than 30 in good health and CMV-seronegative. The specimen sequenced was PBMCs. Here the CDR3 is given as CASSRVRGTDTQYF. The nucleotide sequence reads TGTGCCAGCAGCAGGGTTCGTGGCACAGATACGCAGTATTTT.